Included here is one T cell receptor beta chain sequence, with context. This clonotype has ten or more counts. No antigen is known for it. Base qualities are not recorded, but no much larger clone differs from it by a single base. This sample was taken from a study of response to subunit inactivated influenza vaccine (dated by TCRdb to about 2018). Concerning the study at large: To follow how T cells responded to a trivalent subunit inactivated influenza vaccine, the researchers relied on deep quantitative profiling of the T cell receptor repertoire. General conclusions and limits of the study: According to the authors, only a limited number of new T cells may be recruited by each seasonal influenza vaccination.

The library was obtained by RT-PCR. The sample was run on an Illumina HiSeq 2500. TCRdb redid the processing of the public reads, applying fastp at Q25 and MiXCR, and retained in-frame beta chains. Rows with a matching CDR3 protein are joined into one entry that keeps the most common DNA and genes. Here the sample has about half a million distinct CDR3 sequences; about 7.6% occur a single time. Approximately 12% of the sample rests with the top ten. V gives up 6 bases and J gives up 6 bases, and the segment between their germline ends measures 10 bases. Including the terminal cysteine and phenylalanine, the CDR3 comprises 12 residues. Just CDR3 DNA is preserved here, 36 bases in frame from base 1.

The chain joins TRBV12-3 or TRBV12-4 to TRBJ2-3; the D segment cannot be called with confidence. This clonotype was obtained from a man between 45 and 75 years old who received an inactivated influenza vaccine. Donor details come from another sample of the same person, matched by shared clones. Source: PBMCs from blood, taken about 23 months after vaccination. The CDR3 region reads CASSLFVDTQYF. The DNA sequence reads TGTGCCAGCAGCCTATTCGTGGATACGCAGTATTTT.